The 13 T cell receptor beta chains reported below all come from one sample, sequenced in a study of T cells in Graves' hyperthyroidism and ophthalmopathy. Amplification of TCR beta CDR3 regions was performed using RNA transcripts as template. The TCR CDR3 was amplified in a first-round RT-PCR using the HTBI primer set. Using its own MiXCR run on the multiplex PCR reads, TCRdb lists one record per CDR3 protein. The sample carries roughly 740,000 distinct CDR3 sequences, approximately 16% recorded once. The material sequenced was blood. The receptors originated from a man between 18 and 29 years old with Graves' hyperthyroidism.

This CDR3 is CASSQDRGSSGNTIYF. CDR3 in DNA: TGTGCCAGCAGCCAAGATCGGGGGAGCTCTGGAAACACCATATATTTT. This chain joins TRBV3-1 and TRBJ1-3; possibly TRBD1 for D (5 bases). The CDR3 sequence is 16 residues long. The germline V and J ends were trimmed by 0 bases and 0 bases, with 9 bases remaining between them. CDR1 is LGHDT and CDR2 is YNNKEL in the germline V gene (reference sequence).

This clonotype was counted a few times. The chain employs TRBV28 and TRBJ2-7, with TRBD1 identical over 8 bases. With V trimmed by 6 bases and J by 3 bases, 13 bases remained unmatched. The CDR3 totals 16 residues. Germline V CDR1 and CDR2: MDHEN, SYDVKM. DNA for the CDR3: TGTGCCAGCAGACACAACGGGGCAGGGGGCAACTACGAGCAGTACTTC. This gives the protein CASRHNGAGGNYEQYF. Based on the CDR3 plus reference TRBV28 and TRBJ2-7, the full variable domain is DVKVTQSSRYLVKRTGEKVFLECVQDMDHENMFWYRQDPGLGLRLIYFSYDVKMKEKGDIPEGYSVSREKKERFSLILESASTNQTSMYLCASRHNGAGGNYEQYFGPGTRLTVT.

At least ten counts were recorded for this clonotype. V is TRBV18 and J is TRBJ1-5, with D uncertain. The CDR3 extends over 13 amino acids. Germline values: CDR1 KGHSH, CDR2 LQKENI. V was cut by 1 base and J by 6 bases, with 7 bases left in between. The chain's CDR3 is CASSPHRFQPQHF. In DNA, the CDR3 is TGTGCCAGCTCACCACACCGTTTTCAGCCCCAGCATTTT.

A few counts support this clonotype. This chain joins TRBV5-1 and TRBJ1-1, with 9 bases identical to TRBD1. The CDR3 contains 15 residues. The germline CDR1 and CDR2 sequences are SGHRS and YFSETQ. V lost 3 bases, J lost 4 bases, and 7 bases stayed unmatched. This CDR3 reads CASSYGTGWATEAFF. In DNA, the CDR3 is TGCGCCAGCAGCTATGGGACAGGGTGGGCCACTGAAGCTTTCTTT. Using reference TRBV5-1 and TRBJ1-1 for the parts outside the CDR3, the full variable domain is KAGVTQTPRYLIKTRGQQVTLSCSPISGHRSVSWYQQTPGQGLQFLFEYFSETQRNKGNFPGRFSGRQFSNSRSEMNVSTLELGDSALYLCASSYGTGWATEAFFGQGTRLTVV.

The chain has TRBV29-1 and TRBJ2-3; TRBD1 agrees at 8 bases. Germline V lookup: CDR1 SQVTM, CDR2 ANQGSEA. The CDR3 extends over 16 amino acids. The V and J ends lost 4 bases and 2 bases, in that order; junction bases with no gene match: 11. CDR3 loop: CSVGTGNSHNTDTQYF. The CDR3 DNA follows: TGCAGCGTTGGGACAGGGAATTCGCACAACACAGATACGCAGTATTTT.

This clonotype came up a few times. The V call is TRBV20-1, the J call TRBJ1-2; perhaps TRBD1 as D (6 bases). The length of the CDR3 is 12 residues. Germline CDR1 reads DFQATT; CDR2 reads SNEGSKA (reference sequence). The germline V and J ends were trimmed by 7 bases and 4 bases, with 13 bases remaining between them. The chain's CDR3 is CSGTDTFYGYTF. The CDR3 DNA is TGCAGTGGGACAGACACCTTCTATGGCTACACCTTC.

Many counts were recorded for this clonotype. J is TRBJ2-7 and V is TRBV20-1; the match to TRBD1 covers 8 bases. The trim removed 3 bases at V and 5 bases at J, leaving 9 bases unmatched. There are 14 residues in the CDR3. Per the germline V gene, CDR1 is DFQATT and CDR2 is SNEGSKA (reference sequence). CDR3: CSARRGQGANEQYF. CDR3 sequence (DNA): TGCAGTGCTAGGAGAGGCCAGGGGGCCAACGAGCAGTACTTC.

This clonotype was seen many times. The chain uses TRBV9 and TRBJ2-7; TRBD2 might be the D (5 bases). The CDR3 consists of 15 residues. CDR1 and CDR2 (germline): SGDLS, YYNGEE. Trimming removed 0 bases at V and 3 bases at J, with 13 bases between. The CDR3 region has the DNA TGTGCCAGCAGCGTAGACGTCGGGAATCACTACGAGCAGTACTTC. Protein sequence: CASSVDVGNHYEQYF.

This clonotype has ten or more counts. V and J are TRBV14 and TRBJ2-5; 12 bases line up with TRBD2. The CDR3 has 15 amino acids. The V and J ends lost 3 bases and 5 bases, in that order; junction bases with no gene match: 4. Germline V gene sequence: CDR1 SGHDN, CDR2 FVKESK. The CDR3 DNA reads as TGTGCCAGCAGCCACGGACTAGCGGGGACGGAGACCCAGTACTTC. This sequence encodes CASSHGLAGTETQYF.

The V and J genes are TRBV20-1 and TRBJ1-5, with a tentative D call TRBD1 (5 bases). The CDR3 totals 15 residues. Germline CDR1 DFQATT, CDR2 SNEGSKA (reference sequence). Between the trimmed V and J ends, which lost 0 bases and 7 bases, there was a span of 16 bases. CDR3 sequence: CSARDSGAWRQPQHF. The CDR3 DNA reads TGCAGTGCTAGAGATTCCGGGGCCTGGAGACAGCCCCAGCATTTT.

The sample holds many counts of this clonotype. The chain carries TRBV12-3 or TRBV12-4 and TRBJ2-2, with 10 positions matching TRBD1. Trimming removed 6 bases from V and 6 bases from J; junction bases left unmatched: 13. The CDR3 totals 17 residues. The CDR3 sequence is CASSPTGGVGLAGELFF. The CDR3 DNA sequence: TGTGCCAGCAGCCCGACAGGGGGCGTGGGGTTGGCCGGGGAGCTGTTTTTT.

This clonotype occurred many times. The chain links TRBV6-2 or TRBV6-3 to TRBJ1-5; TRBD1 is a possible D gene (6 bases). Trimming took 7 bases from V and 3 from J, leaving 10 bases between them. This CDR3 is 13 amino acids long. Germline CDR1 and CDR2: MNHEY and SVGEGT. CDR3 DNA sequence: TGTGCCAGCATGAGGGGGACCAATCAGCCCCAGCATTTT. Its protein product is CASMRGTNQPQHF.

The CDR3 DNA reads TGTGCCAGCAGTGATAGTTGGGCAGCCTACGAGCAGTACTTC. Its translation: CASSDSWAAYEQYF. The chain combines TRBV2 with TRBJ2-7, with D unclear. V was shortened by 3 bases and J by 2 bases, with 11 bases between the two germline ends. This CDR3 is 14 amino acids long. Germline CDR1 reads SNHLY; CDR2 reads FYNNEI.